The present TCR beta chain was sequenced within a study of blood T cell repertoires in COVID-19. Study-wide context: Sample material is recorded as cDNA or gDNA derived from T cells, B-cell-depleted T cells, or PBMCs.

The trim removed 7 bases at V and 3 bases at J, leaving 3 bases unmatched. CDR3 length: 14 amino acids. Germline V gene lookup returns CDR1 SGDLS and CDR2 YYNGEE. The sample holds a few counts of this clone. The protocol was immunoSEQ multiplex PCR, while the TCRdb copy is restricted to in-frame clones and leaves out a portion. The sample carries approximately 350,000 clones, about 90% recorded once. Specimen: PBMCs or T cells enriched from blood (not recorded which). The rearrangement uses TRBV9 and TRBJ2-7, with TRBD2 matching over 14 bases. The TCR comes from a woman aged 25 to 45 who had recovered from COVID-19. The CDR3 is CASGLAGGFYEQYF. In DNA form, the CDR3 reads TGTGCCAGCGGACTAGCGGGAGGTTTCTACGAGCAGTACTTC.